This T cell receptor (beta chain) appears in the sequencing data of a study of T cell responses to AZD1222 COVID-19 vaccine. General study findings and limits: Repertoire collection took place solely once the T cell response had peaked. Clonal diversity was possibly underestimated; the donors were predominantly white British and more often female.

The table came from immunoSEQ multiplex PCR; TCRdb's copy has only in-frame clones and leaves some out. The profile shows approximately 84,000 clones, around 91% of them singletons. Losses at the gene ends were 3 bases for V and 2 bases for J; bases not matched to a gene: 15. The CDR3 has 20 residues. From germline, CDR1 is SGHRS and CDR2 YFSETQ. As concerns this clone: Its antigen is as yet unknown.

The receptor's source is an adult in good health. This chain connects TRBV5-1 to TRBJ2-2; 11 positions agree with TRBD1. The sequences come from peripheral blood, collected on day 0 of AZD1222 vaccination. CDR3 nucleotides: TGCGCCAGCAGCTCCCGGGACAGGGGGACAATTCCCTACAACACCGGGGAGCTGTTTTTT. This sequence encodes CASSSRDRGTIPYNTGELFF.